The T cell receptor beta chain described here comes from a study of breast tumors, draining lymph nodes, adjacent tissues. The lymph nodes were axillary draining lymph nodes from breast cancer patients. TCRdb ran MiXCR on the multiplex PCR reads and lists one entry per CDR3 protein. The sample records about 270,000 distinct CDR3 sequences, under 35% being singletons. Study-wide results and limits: Tumor T cell lymph node origin was a supported hypothesis, not proven.

The CDR3 has 15 amino acids. The germline gives CDR1 MNHEY, CDR2 SVGAGI. Unmatched junction bases numbered 7, after V lost 8 bases and J lost 1 base. This clonotype occurred many times. Its cognate antigen is unknown. This TCR was sampled from a female donor with breast cancer. Some clones in this sample may be carry-over from other donors' samples. The chain has TRBV6-5 and TRBJ2-5; TRBD2 matches at 10 bases. Source material: axillary lymph node tissue. CDR3 in amino acids: CASRRTSGAQETQYF. The CDR3 DNA reads TGTGCCAGCCGACGGACTAGCGGCGCCCAAGAGACCCAGTACTTC.